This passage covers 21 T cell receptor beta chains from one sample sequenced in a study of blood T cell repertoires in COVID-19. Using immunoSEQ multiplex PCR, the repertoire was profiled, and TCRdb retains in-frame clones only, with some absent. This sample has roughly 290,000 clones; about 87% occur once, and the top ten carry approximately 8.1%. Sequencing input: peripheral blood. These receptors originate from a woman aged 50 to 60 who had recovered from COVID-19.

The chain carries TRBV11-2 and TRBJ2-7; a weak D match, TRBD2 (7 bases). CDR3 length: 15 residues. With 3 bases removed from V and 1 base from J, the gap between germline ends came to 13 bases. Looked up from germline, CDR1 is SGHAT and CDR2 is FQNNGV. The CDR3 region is CASSFREGGSYEQYF. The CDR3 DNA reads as TGTGCCAGCAGCTTCCGCGAGGGGGGGTCCTACGAGCAGTACTTC.

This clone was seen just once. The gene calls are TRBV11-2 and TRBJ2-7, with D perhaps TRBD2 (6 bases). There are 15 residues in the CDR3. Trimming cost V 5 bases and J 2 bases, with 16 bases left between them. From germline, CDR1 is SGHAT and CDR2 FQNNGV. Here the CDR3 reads CASSKTGDVTYEQYF. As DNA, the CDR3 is TGTGCCAGCAGCAAAACGGGGGATGTAACCTACGAGCAGTACTTC.

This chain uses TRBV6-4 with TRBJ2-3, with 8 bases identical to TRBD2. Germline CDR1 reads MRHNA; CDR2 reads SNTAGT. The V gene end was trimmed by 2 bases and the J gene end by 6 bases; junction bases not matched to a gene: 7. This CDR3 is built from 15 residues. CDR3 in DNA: TGTGCCAGCAGTGACGGGCGGGAGGTCAGGGATACGCAGTATTTT. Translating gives CASSDGREVRDTQYF.

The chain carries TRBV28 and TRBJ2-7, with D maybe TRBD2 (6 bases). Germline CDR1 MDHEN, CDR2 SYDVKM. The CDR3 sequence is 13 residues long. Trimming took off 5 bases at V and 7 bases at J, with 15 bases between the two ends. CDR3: CASSPLGGSEQYF. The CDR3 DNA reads TGTGCCAGCAGTCCTTTGGGGGGATCTGAGCAGTACTTC.

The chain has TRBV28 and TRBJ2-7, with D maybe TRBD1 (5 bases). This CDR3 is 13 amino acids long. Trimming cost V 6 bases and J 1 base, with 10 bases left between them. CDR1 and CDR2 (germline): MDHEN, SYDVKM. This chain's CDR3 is CASRGQGSYEQYF. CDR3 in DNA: TGTGCCAGCAGGGGGCAGGGTTCCTACGAGCAGTACTTC.

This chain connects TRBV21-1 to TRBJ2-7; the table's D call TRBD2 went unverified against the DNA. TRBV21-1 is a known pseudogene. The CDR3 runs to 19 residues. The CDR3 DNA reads TGTGCCAGCAGCATCCCATCACAGCGCGCTAGCGGGAGTGTAGACGAGCAGTACTTC. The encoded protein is CASSIPSQRASGSVDEQYF.

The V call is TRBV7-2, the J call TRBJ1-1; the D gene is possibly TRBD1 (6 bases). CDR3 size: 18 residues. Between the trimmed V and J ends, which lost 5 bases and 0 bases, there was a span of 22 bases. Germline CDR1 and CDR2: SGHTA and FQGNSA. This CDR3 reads CASSPRAGGPLMNTEAFF. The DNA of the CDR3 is TGTGCCAGCAGCCCCCGAGCGGGGGGGCCCCTGATGAACACTGAAGCTTTCTTT.

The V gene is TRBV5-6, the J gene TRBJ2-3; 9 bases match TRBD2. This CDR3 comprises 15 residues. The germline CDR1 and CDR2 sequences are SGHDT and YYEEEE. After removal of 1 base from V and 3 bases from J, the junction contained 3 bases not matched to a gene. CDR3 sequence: CASSLPRGGTDTQYF. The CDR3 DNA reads TGTGCCAGCAGCTTGCCGCGGGGGGGAACAGATACGCAGTATTTT. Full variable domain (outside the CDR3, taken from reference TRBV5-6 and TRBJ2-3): DAGVTQSPTHLIKTRGQQVTLRCSPKSGHDTVSWYQQALGQGPQFIFQYYEEEERQRGNFPDRFSGHQFPNYSSELNVNALLLGDSALYLCASSLPRGGTDTQYFGPGTRLTVL.

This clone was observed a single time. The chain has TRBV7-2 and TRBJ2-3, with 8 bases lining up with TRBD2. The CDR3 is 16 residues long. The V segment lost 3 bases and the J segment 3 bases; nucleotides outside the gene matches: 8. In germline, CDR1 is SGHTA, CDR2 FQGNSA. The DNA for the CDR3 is TGTGCCAGCAGCTTGCTCCGGACTAGCCTAACAGATACGCAGTATTTT. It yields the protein CASSLLRTSLTDTQYF.

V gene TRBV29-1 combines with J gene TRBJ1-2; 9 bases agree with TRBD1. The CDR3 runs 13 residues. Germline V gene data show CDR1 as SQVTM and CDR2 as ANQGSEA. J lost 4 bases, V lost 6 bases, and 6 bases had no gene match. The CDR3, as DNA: TGCAGCGTCCCGGACAGGGGAGCCTATGGCTACACCTTC. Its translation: CSVPDRGAYGYTF.

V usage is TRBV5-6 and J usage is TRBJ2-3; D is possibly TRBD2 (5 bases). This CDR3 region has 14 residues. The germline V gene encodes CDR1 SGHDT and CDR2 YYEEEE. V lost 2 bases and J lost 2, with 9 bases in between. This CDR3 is CASSFPGVTDTQYF. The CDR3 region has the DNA TGTGCCAGCAGCTTCCCCGGGGTCACAGATACGCAGTATTTT.

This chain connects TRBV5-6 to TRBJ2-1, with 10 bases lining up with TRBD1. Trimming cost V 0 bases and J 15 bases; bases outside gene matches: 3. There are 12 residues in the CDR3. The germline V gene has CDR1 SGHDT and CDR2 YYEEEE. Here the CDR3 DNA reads TGTGCCAGCAGCTTGGGTGGGACAGGGGTGTTCTTC. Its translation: CASSLGGTGVFF.

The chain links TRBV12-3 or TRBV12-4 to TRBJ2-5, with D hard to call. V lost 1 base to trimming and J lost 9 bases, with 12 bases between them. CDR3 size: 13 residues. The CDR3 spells CASSLGISASQYF. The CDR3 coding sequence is TGTGCCAGCAGTTTAGGTATCTCCGCGTCCCAGTACTTC.

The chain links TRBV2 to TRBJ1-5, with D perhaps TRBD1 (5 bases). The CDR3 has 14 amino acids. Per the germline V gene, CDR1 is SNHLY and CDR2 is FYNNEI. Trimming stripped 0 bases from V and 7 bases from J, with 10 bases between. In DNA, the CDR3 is TGTGCCAGCAGTGAAGCGCGGGGGAGGCAGCCCCAGCATTTT. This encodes CASSEARGRQPQHF. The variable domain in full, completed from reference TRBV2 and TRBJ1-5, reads EPEVTQTPSHQVTQMGQEVILRCVPISNHLYFYWYRQILGQKVEFLVSFYNNEISEKSEIFDDQFSVERPDGSNFTLKIRSTKLEDSAMYFCASSEARGRQPQHFGDGTRLSIL.

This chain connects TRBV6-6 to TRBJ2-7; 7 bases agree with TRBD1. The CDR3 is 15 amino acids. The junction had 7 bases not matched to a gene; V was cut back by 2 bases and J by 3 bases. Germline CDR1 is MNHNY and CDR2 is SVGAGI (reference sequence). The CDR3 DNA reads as TGTGCCAGCAGTTACCCGAGACAGGGATACTACGAGCAGTACTTC. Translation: CASSYPRQGYYEQYF.

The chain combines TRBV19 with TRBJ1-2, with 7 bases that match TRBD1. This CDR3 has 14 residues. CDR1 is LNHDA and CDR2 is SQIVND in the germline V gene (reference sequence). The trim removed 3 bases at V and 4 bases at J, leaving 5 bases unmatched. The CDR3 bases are TGTGCCAGTAGTATCGACAGGGTAATCTATGGCTACACCTTC. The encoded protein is CASSIDRVIYGYTF.

The CDR3 bases are TGTGCCAGCAGCCATAGGAGAGGGACTAGCGGGCGCGAGACCCAGTACTTC. This encodes CASSHRRGTSGRETQYF. The chain couples TRBV3-1 (or the pseudogene TRBV3-2) to TRBJ2-5, with TRBD2 matching 12 bases. The CDR3 totals 17 residues. V was pared by 3 bases and J by 5 bases, with 10 bases of the junction left unmatched. The germline gives CDR1 LGHDT, CDR2 YNNKEL (reference sequence).

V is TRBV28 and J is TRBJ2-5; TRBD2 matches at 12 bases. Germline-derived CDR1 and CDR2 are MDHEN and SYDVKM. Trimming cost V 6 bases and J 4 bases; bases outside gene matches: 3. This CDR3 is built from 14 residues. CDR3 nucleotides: TGTGCCAGCAGGCCTAGCGGGGGGGGAGAGACCCAGTACTTC. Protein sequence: CASRPSGGGETQYF.

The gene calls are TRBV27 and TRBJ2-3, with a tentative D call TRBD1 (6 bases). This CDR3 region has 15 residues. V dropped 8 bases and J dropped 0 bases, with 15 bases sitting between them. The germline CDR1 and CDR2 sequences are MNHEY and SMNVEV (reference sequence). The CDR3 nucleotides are TGTGCCAGCCCCACTAGGGGGAAAAGCACAGATACGCAGTATTTT. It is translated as CASPTRGKSTDTQYF.

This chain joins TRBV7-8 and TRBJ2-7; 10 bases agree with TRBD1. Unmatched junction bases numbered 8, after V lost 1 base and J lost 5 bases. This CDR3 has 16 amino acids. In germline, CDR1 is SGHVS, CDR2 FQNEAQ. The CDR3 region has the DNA TGTGCCAGCAGCTTAGAGGCTGGGACAGGGGTCAACGAGCAGTACTTC. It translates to CASSLEAGTGVNEQYF.

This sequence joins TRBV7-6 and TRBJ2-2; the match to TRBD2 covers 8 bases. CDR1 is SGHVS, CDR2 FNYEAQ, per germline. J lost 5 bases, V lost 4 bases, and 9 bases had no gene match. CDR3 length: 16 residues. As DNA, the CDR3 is TGTGCCAGCAGCTCGGAGAGCGGGAGAAGAACCGGGGAGCTGTTTTTT. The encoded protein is CASSSESGRRTGELFF.